This TCR beta chain was recorded in a study of identical twins. This clonotype was detected a few times. Its matching antigen is unknown. At one end the junction does not follow the germline gene, possibly because of a read error. Template switching supplied a universal primer site; unique molecular identifiers were carried on the cDNA. Using its own MiXCR run on the 5' RACE reads, TCRdb lists one record per CDR3 protein. Here the sample spans about 890,000 distinct CDR3 sequences, more than 9% being singletons. Overall study results and limits: Twin pairs had excess sharing that was weaker in beta out-of-frame sequences.

The CDR3 totals 13 residues. The same data also went into a second study, on yellow fever vaccine responses in identical twins.

Material for sequencing was PBMCs. The source is a woman younger than 30 in good health. The V and J genes are TRBV12-3 or TRBV12-4 and TRBJ1-2; D remains unclear. In DNA form, the CDR3 reads TGTGCCAGCAGTTTACTGGGTAACGATGGCTACACCTTC. Its translation is CASSLLGNDGYTF.